This T cell receptor beta chain is drawn from a study of naive and memory T cell subsets. The study's findings and limits: TCR transcript changes with activation or differentiation may affect this RNA method.

Amplification of ligated cDNA took four PCR rounds with SP2 and nested alpha and beta constant primers. Blood and skin TCR RNA was reverse transcribed with alpha and beta constant primers. TCRdb used MiXCR to reprocess the 5' RACE reads, holding one entry per CDR3 protein. Seen here are more than 45,000 distinct CDR3 sequences, approximately 6.6% observed once, and the top ten hold 8% to 10%. The CDR3 covers 14 residues. V lost 2 bases to trimming and J lost 5 bases; unmatched junction nucleotides: 4. Looked up from germline, CDR1 is SGHDT and CDR2 is YYEEEE. An oligonucleotide containing a UMI was ligated to the 3' end of TCR cDNA. Adult healthy volunteers gave 2.5 ml peripheral blood for whole-blood RNA. Unsorted total RNA, about 1 to 1000 ng, was DNase treated before reverse transcription. This clonotype was seen a few times. Its antigen remains unknown.

The TCR comes from a male donor in good health. V usage is TRBV5-6 and J usage is TRBJ2-7; 10 nucleotides line up with TRBD1. CDR3 nucleotides: TGTGCCAGCAGCTTCGGGACAGGGGCCCACGAGCAGTACTTC. Residues: CASSFGTGAHEQYF.